The clone carrying this T cell receptor beta chain came up a few times. What it binds is unknown. Germline CDR1 reads MNHEY; CDR2 reads SMNVEV (reference sequence). Trimming removed 0 bases from V and 5 bases from J; junction bases left unmatched: 11. This CDR3 is built from 17 residues. This entry is derived from a study of response to subunit inactivated influenza vaccine. TCRdb independently ran MiXCR on the RT-PCR reads; one entry per CDR3 protein. This sample has about 650,000 distinct CDR3 sequences, with 15% to 19% found just once. Broader study findings: New T cells are recruited in small numbers by each seasonal influenza vaccination, according to the authors' suggestion.

The chain carries TRBV27 and TRBJ2-5, with 8 bases aligning to TRBD2. The clonotype originates from a man in his forties or fifties who received an inactivated influenza vaccine. The sequenced sample was PBMCs from blood, obtained about 11 days after vaccination. The CDR3 is CASSLSRSAGGRETQYF. CDR3 in DNA: TGTGCCAGCAGTTTATCGAGGTCGGCGGGGGGCCGGGAGACCCAGTACTTC.